This TCR beta chain was sequenced for a study of T cells in Graves' hyperthyroidism and ophthalmopathy. Study summary: It was at initial diagnosis, before any treatment, that peripheral blood was collected.

On this clonotype: Its antigen remains unknown.

Researchers took RNA transcripts and amplified the TCR beta CDR3 regions from them. During a first-round RT-PCR of the TCR CDR3, the HTBI primer set was used. TCRdb itself ran the multiplex PCR reads through MiXCR, one entry per CDR3 protein. The table includes 250,000 to 300,000 distinct CDR3 sequences, about 14% detected once. Whole-study results and caveats: Most expanded thyroid clonotypes above 0.001 also appeared in blood.

V was clipped by 5 bases and J by 1 base; unmatched bases: 10. Germline V CDR1 and CDR2: SGHAT, FQNNGV. There are 16 residues in the CDR3. The chain uses TRBV11-2 and TRBJ1-2; 7 bases align to TRBD1. This receptor was identified in a woman between 40 and 50 years old with Graves' hyperthyroidism that later progressed to Graves' ophthalmopathy. Sequencing was carried out using blood. CDR3 nucleotides: TGTGCCAGCAGCCCGCTCCGTACAGGGGTTAACTATGGCTACACCTTC. It codes for CASSPLRTGVNYGYTF.